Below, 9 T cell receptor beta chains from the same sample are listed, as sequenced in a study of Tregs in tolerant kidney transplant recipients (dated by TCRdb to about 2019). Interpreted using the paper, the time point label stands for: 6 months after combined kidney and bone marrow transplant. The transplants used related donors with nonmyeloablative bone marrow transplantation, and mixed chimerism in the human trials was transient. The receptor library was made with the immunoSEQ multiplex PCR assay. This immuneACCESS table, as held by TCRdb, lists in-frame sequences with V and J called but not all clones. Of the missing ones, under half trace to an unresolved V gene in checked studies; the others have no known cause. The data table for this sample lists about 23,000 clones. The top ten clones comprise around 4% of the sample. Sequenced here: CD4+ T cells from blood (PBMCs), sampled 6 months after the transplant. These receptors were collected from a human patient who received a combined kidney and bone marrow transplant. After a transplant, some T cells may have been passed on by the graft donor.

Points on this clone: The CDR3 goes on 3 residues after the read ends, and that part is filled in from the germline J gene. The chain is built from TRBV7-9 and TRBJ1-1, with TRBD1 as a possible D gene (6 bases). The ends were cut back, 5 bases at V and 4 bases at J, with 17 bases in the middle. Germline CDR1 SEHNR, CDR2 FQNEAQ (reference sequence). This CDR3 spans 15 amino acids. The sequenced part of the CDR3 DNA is TGTGCCAGCAGCGGCCGCAGGGGCCGGAGCACTGAA. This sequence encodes CASSGRRGRSTE. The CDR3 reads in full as CASSGRRGRSTEAFF. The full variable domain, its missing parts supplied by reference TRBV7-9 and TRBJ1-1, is DTGVSQNPRHKITKRGQNVTFRCDPISEHNRLYWYRQTLGQGPEFLTYFQNEAQLEKSRLLSDRFSAERPKGSFSTLEIQRTEQGDSAMYLCASSGRRGRSTEAFFGQGTRLTVV.

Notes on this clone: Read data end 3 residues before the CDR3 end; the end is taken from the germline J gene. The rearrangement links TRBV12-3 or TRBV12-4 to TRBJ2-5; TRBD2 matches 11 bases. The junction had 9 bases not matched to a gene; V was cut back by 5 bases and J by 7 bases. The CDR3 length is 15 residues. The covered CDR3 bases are TGTGCCAGCAGTCCTAGCGGGGGGCTTGGGGGGACC. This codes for CASSPSGGLGGT. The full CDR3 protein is CASSPSGGLGGTQYF.

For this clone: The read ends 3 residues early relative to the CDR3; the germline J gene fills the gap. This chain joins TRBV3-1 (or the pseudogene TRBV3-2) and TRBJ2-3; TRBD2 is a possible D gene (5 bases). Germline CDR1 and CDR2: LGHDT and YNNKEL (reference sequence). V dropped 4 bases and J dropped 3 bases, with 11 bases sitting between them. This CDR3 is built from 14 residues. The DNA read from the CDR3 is TGTGCCAGCAGCCGCCGGGGTTTAACAGATACG. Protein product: CASSRRGLTDT. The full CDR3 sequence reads CASSRRGLTDTQYF.

The CDR3 sequence: CASSWGQIMGGYTF. The DNA read from the CDR3 is TGTGCCAGCAGCTGGGGACAGATCATGGGTGGC. The chain has TRBV7-9 and TRBJ1-2, with 7 bases aligning to TRBD1. The read gets to within 3 residues of the CDR3 end, and the germline J gene fills in the rest. The CDR3 contains 14 residues. Germline values: CDR1 SEHNR, CDR2 FQNEAQ (reference sequence). V dropped 4 bases and J dropped 7; count of bases not matched to a gene: 9.

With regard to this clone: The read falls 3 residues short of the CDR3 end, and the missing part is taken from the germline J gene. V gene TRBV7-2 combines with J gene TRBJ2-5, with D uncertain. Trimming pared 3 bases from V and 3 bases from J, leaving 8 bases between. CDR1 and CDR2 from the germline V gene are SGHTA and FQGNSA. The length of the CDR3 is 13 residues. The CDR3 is CASSFVRKETQYF. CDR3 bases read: TGTGCCAGCAGCTTCGTCCGTAAAGAGACC.

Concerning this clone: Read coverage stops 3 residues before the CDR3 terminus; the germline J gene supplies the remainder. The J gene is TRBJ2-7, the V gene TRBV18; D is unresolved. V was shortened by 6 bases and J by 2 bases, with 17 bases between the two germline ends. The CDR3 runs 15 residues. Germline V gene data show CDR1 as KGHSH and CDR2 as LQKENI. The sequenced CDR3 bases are TGTGCCAGCTCCTCGATTCAGAATTCCGCCTACGAG. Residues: CASSSIQNSAYE. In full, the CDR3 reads CASSSIQNSAYEQYF.

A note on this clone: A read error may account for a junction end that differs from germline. Partial CDR3 DNA: TGCGCCAGCAGCCAAGGGAGGGCGGGAGAAGAGACC. Protein product: CASSQGRAGEET. Given in full, the CDR3 is CASSQGRAGEETQYF. The V and J genes are TRBV4-2 and TRBJ2-5; 7 bases are a match to TRBD2. The DNA ends 3 residues before the CDR3 does, and the rest of the CDR3 is filled in from the germline J gene. Per the germline V gene, CDR1 is LGHNA and CDR2 is YNFKEQ. CDR3 size: 15 residues.

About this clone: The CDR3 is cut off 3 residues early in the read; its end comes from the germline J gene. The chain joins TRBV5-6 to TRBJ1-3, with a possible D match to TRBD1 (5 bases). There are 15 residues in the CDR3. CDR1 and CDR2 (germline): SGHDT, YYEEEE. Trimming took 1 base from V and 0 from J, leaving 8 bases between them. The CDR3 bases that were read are TGTGCCAGCAGCTTGAGGGGTACCTCTGGAAACACC. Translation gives CASSLRGTSGNT. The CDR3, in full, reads CASSLRGTSGNTIYF. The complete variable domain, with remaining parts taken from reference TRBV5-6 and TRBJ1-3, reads DAGVTQSPTHLIKTRGQQVTLRCSPKSGHDTVSWYQQALGQGPQFIFQYYEEEERQRGNFPDRFSGHQFPNYSSELNVNALLLGDSALYLCASSLRGTSGNTIYFGEGSWLTVV.

The sequenced CDR3 bases are TGCAGTGCTACGACTAGCGCCCGCACAGATACG. Amino acids: CSATTSARTDT. In full, the CDR3 is CSATTSARTDTQYF. This chain uses TRBV20-1 with TRBJ2-3; 8 nucleotides line up with TRBD2. The read ends 3 residues early relative to the CDR3; the germline J gene fills the gap. Germline values: CDR1 DFQATT, CDR2 SNEGSKA (reference sequence). V shed 4 bases, J shed 1 base, and the junction held 4 bases outside the gene matches. CDR3 size: 14 residues.